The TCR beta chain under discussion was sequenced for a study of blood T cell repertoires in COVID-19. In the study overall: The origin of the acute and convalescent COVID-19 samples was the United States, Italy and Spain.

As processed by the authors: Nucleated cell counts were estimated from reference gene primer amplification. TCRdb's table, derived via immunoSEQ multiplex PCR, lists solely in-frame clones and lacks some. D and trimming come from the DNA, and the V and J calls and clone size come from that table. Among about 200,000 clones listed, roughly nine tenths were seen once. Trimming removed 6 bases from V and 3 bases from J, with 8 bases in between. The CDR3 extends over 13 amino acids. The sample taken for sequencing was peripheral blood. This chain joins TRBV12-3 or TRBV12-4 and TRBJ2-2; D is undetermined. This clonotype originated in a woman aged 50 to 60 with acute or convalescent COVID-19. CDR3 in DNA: TGTGCCAGCAGGAGGTTGGACACCGGGGAGCTGTTTTTT. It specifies CASRRLDTGELFF.